These T cell receptor beta chains were read from a single sample in a study of CD8+CD57+ T cells in acquired aplastic anemia. A single record per CDR3 protein comes from TCRdb applying MiXCR to the reads. The repertoire holds about 150,000 distinct CDR3 sequences, with less than 60% as singletons. The sequenced material came from sorted CD4+, CD8+, or CD8+CD57+ T cells (not recorded which) from PBMCs. The receptors originated from a human donor with aplastic anemia. The CDR3 runs from the conserved cysteine through the conserved F or W. A D gene is named only where the DNA matches it firmly. Rows give clone size only sometimes, using once, few, many, or a class for an expanded clone.

>TRBJ2-7|many|TRBV7-8|-
CASSFGSPYEQYF
TGTGCCAGCAGCTTTGGGTCTCCCTACGAGCAGTACTTC
>TRBJ1-5|few|TRBV7-9|-
CASRPPTGQPQHF
TGTGCCAGCAGACCACCCACGGGACAGCCCCAGCATTTT
>TRBJ1-6|many|TRBV2|TRBD1
CASSEGQGNSPLHF
TGTGCCAGCAGTGAGGGACAGGGAAACTCACCCCTCCACTTT
>TRBJ2-5|-|TRBV6-1|-
CASSEAGGLEQETQYF
TGTGCCAGCAGTGAAGCGGGGGGGCTGGAACAAGAGACCCAGTACTTC
>TRBJ2-5|-|TRBV15|-
CATSRGAKETQYF
TGTGCCACCAGCAGAGGAGCCAAAGAGACCCAGTACTTC
>TRBJ2-7|-|TRBV10-3|-
CATSAGHYEQYF
TGTGCCACCAGCGCGGGACACTACGAGCAGTACTTC
>TRBJ1-5|-|TRBV10-3|-
CAISEWDQPQHF
TGTGCCATCAGTGAGTGGGATCAGCCCCAGCATTTT
>TRBJ1-1|few|TRBV15|TRBD1
CATSRGDRAEAFF
TGTGCCACCAGCAGAGGAGACAGGGCTGAAGCTTTCTTT
>TRBJ1-4|many|TRBV19|TRBD1
CASIDRGDEKLFF
TGTGCCAGTATCGACAGGGGGGATGAAAAACTGTTTTTT
>TRBJ1-6|-|TRBV20-1|-
CSPYRVDSPLHF
TGCAGTCCCTACAGGGTTGATTCACCCCTCCACTTT
>TRBJ2-5|-|TRBV2|-
CASSARAGETQHF
TGTGCCAGCAGTGCGAGGGCTGGGGAGACCCAGCACTTC
>TRBJ2-2|many|TRBV7-8|TRBD1
CASRSGTGNTGELFF
TGTGCCAGCAGGTCCGGGACAGGGAACACCGGGGAGCTGTTTTTT
>TRBJ2-3|few|TRBV6-1|-
CASWLGASTDTQYF
TGTGCCAGTTGGCTAGGAGCTAGCACAGATACGCAGTATTTT
>TRBJ2-7|many|TRBV15|TRBD2
CATSRDREGSEEQYF
TGTGCCACCAGCAGAGATCGGGAGGGTTCTGAAGAGCAGTACTTC
>TRBJ2-7|once|TRBV11-2|TRBD2
CASSLQSTGTTYEQYF
TGTGCCAGCAGCCTACAAAGCACCGGGACTACCTACGAGCAGTACTTC
>TRBJ2-1|few|TRBV4-1|TRBD2
CASSQDTLSGGAHEQFF
TGCGCCAGCAGCCAAGATACCCTTAGCGGGGGGGCCCATGAGCAGTTCTTC
>TRBJ2-5|-|TRBV20-1|-
CSARVPRGQDQTQYF
TGCAGTGCTAGAGTCCCCCGGGGGCAGGACCAGACCCAGTACTTC
>TRBJ2-1|-|TRBV5-1|TRBD2
CASSPSGTSGRYEQFF
TGCGCCAGCAGCCCTTCCGGGACTAGCGGGAGGTATGAGCAGTTCTTC
>TRBJ1-2|many|TRBV7-2|-
CASSRDPYGYTF
TGTGCCAGCAGCCGGGACCCGTATGGCTACACCTTC
>TRBJ2-2|-|TRBV6-6|-
CASSSPGELFF
TGTGCCAGCAGTTCGCCCGGGGAGCTGTTTTTT
>TRBJ2-3|-|TRBV7-2|-
CASSWVQLDTQYF
TGTGCCAGCAGCTGGGTACAGTTAGATACGCAGTATTTT
>TRBJ2-6|many|TRBV20-1|TRBD1
CSARDLWTGASNVLTF
TGCAGTGCTAGAGATCTCTGGACAGGAGCATCCAACGTCCTGACTTTC
>TRBJ2-3|-|TRBV27|TRBD2
CASNEREADTQYF
TGTGCCAGCAACGAGCGGGAGGCAGATACGCAGTATTTT
>TRBJ2-5|-|TRBV9|-
CASSVAGAEETQYF
TGTGCCAGCAGCGTAGCGGGGGCGGAAGAGACCCAGTACTTC
>TRBJ1-3|few|TRBV25-1|-
CASSDTGAGNTIYF
TGTGCCAGCAGTGATACAGGTGCTGGAAACACCATATATTTT
>TRBJ2-7|-|TRBV9|-
CASSPRTEGYEQYF
TGTGCCAGCAGCCCCCGGACAGAAGGATACGAGCAGTACTTC
>TRBJ2-6|few|TRBV15|-
CATSSGTVNSGANVLTF
TGTGCCACCAGCAGCGGGACGGTCAACTCTGGGGCCAACGTCCTGACTTTC
>TRBJ1-5|many|TRBV12-3/TRBV12-4|-
CASSGGLSNQPQHF
TGTGCCAGCAGTGGCGGTCTGAGCAATCAGCCCCAGCATTTT
>TRBJ2-1|many|TRBV7-6|TRBD1
CASSLKTGGANNEQFF
TGTGCCAGCAGCTTAAAGACAGGGGGCGCCAACAATGAGCAGTTCTTC